This is a list of T cell receptor beta chains from one sample in a study of long-term antiretroviral therapy in people with HIV. The table came from immunoSEQ multiplex PCR; TCRdb's copy has only in-frame clones and leaves some out. The sample consists of about 29,000 clones, roughly 90% of them appearing once. Here the sequenced sample was unsorted PBMCs, taken 0.5 years after starting antiretroviral therapy. These receptors were obtained from a woman younger than 35 with HIV. The CDR3 runs from the conserved cysteine through the conserved F or W. A D gene is named only where the DNA matches it firmly. Size values are once, few and many counts, or a class for expanded clones, and some rows have none.

abundance: .; j_gene: TRBJ2-5; d_gene: .; v_gene: TRBV7-9; CDR3nt: TGTGCCAGCAGCTTAGCGAGGGACTTGGTGGCGATGAGGACCCAGTACTTC; CDR3aa: CASSLARDLVAMRTQYF
abundance: .; j_gene: TRBJ2-6; d_gene: .; v_gene: TRBV7-9; CDR3nt: TGTGCCAGGGCCGACTCTGGGGCCAACGTCCTGACTTTC; CDR3aa: CARADSGANVLTF
abundance: once; j_gene: TRBJ2-7; d_gene: .; v_gene: TRBV28; CDR3nt: TGTGCCAGCAGTCCCAGGGCCTCCTACGAGCAGTACTTC; CDR3aa: CASSPRASYEQYF
abundance: .; j_gene: TRBJ1-4; d_gene: .; v_gene: TRBV7-8; CDR3nt: TGTGCCAGCAGCCTCAACTACCTTAATGAAAAACTGTTTTTT; CDR3aa: CASSLNYLNEKLFF
abundance: .; j_gene: TRBJ1-1; d_gene: .; v_gene: TRBV12-5; CDR3nt: TGTGCTAGTGGCGATGGGCCACAGGGATCCACTGAAGCTTTCTTT; CDR3aa: CASGDGPQGSTEAFF
abundance: .; j_gene: TRBJ2-1; d_gene: TRBD1; v_gene: TRBV27; CDR3nt: TGTGCCAGCAGCCAGGGACAGCTCAATGAGCAGTTCTTC; CDR3aa: CASSQGQLNEQFF
abundance: .; j_gene: TRBJ2-4; d_gene: TRBD1; v_gene: TRBV19; CDR3nt: TGTGCCAGTAGTTCCCGGGTAGGGGGCTTCCCGGCGGCCAAAAACATTCAGTACTTC; CDR3aa: CASSSRVGGFPAAKNIQYF
abundance: .; j_gene: TRBJ2-7; d_gene: .; v_gene: TRBV27; CDR3nt: TGTGCCAGCAGCCGAAACTTATATAGGGGCGAGCAGTACTTC; CDR3aa: CASSRNLYRGEQYF
abundance: .; j_gene: TRBJ2-7; d_gene: TRBD1; v_gene: TRBV4-3; CDR3nt: TGCGCCAGCAGCCAAGAGGTCCGGACAGGTCTAAACGAGCAGTACTTC; CDR3aa: CASSQEVRTGLNEQYF
abundance: .; j_gene: TRBJ2-1; d_gene: TRBD1; v_gene: TRBV5-1; CDR3nt: TGCGCCAGCAGCTTGGGGGACAGATTTGGTGAGCAGTTCTTC; CDR3aa: CASSLGDRFGEQFF
abundance: .; j_gene: TRBJ2-1; d_gene: TRBD2; v_gene: TRBV11-2; CDR3nt: TGTGCCAGCAGCTTGGGTCTTAGCGGGAGGGCCCATGAGCAGTTCTTC; CDR3aa: CASSLGLSGRAHEQFF
abundance: .; j_gene: TRBJ2-7; d_gene: TRBD2; v_gene: TRBV13; CDR3nt: TGTGCCAGCAGCTTAACGATAGCGGGTACCTACGAGCAGTACTTC; CDR3aa: CASSLTIAGTYEQYF
abundance: few; j_gene: TRBJ1-2; d_gene: .; v_gene: TRBV5-4; CDR3nt: TGTGCCAGCAGCTTCGTAGGGACCTACACCTTC; CDR3aa: CASSFVGTYTF
abundance: .; j_gene: TRBJ2-3; d_gene: .; v_gene: TRBV28; CDR3nt: TGTGCCAGCAGTCCGACGGGGGAGATTGCATCCGATACGCAGTATTTT; CDR3aa: CASSPTGEIASDTQYF
abundance: few; j_gene: TRBJ1-2; d_gene: .; v_gene: TRBV11-2; CDR3nt: TGTGCCAGCAGCTCTTCGACGCGGGGTGGTGTGGATGGCTACACCTTC; CDR3aa: CASSSSTRGGVDGYTF
abundance: .; j_gene: TRBJ2-5; d_gene: .; v_gene: TRBV25-1; CDR3nt: TGTGCCAGCAGTACTTCCAGGGCGGACCAAGAGACCCAGTACTTC; CDR3aa: CASSTSRADQETQYF
abundance: .; j_gene: TRBJ2-1; d_gene: TRBD2; v_gene: TRBV29-1; CDR3nt: TGCAGCGTTGAAGTGCGCCTGACTAGCGGACCTTTCTACAATGAGCAGTTCTTC; CDR3aa: CSVEVRLTSGPFYNEQFF
abundance: .; j_gene: TRBJ2-7; d_gene: .; v_gene: TRBV10-3; CDR3nt: TGTGCCATCAGTGAGTCAGGAGGACGAGTGGACGAGCAGTACTTC; CDR3aa: CAISESGGRVDEQYF
abundance: .; j_gene: TRBJ1-4; d_gene: .; v_gene: TRBV5-1; CDR3nt: TGCGCCAGCAGCCGCTCACAGGATAATGAAAAACTGTTTTTT; CDR3aa: CASSRSQDNEKLFF
abundance: .; j_gene: TRBJ2-1; d_gene: .; v_gene: TRBV2; CDR3nt: TGTGCCAGCAGTGACTCCAGGCTTGAGCAGTTCTTC; CDR3aa: CASSDSRLEQFF
abundance: .; j_gene: TRBJ2-5; d_gene: .; v_gene: TRBV25-1; CDR3nt: TGTGCCAGCAGTGACCGTCAAGAGACCCAGTACTTC; CDR3aa: CASSDRQETQYF
abundance: .; j_gene: TRBJ2-5; d_gene: .; v_gene: TRBV28; CDR3nt: TGTGCCAGCAGTTTTCCAGTCGGTCCCTCGGAGACCCAGTACTTC; CDR3aa: CASSFPVGPSETQYF
abundance: .; j_gene: TRBJ2-1; d_gene: TRBD2; v_gene: TRBV18; CDR3nt: TGTGCCAGCTCACCACCGAGCGGGAGGGCCTACAATGAGCAGTTCTTC; CDR3aa: CASSPPSGRAYNEQFF
abundance: .; j_gene: TRBJ1-1; d_gene: .; v_gene: TRBV7-3; CDR3nt: TGTGCCAGCAGCTTAACGAGGCGTGGGAACACTGAAGCTTTCTTT; CDR3aa: CASSLTRRGNTEAFF
abundance: .; j_gene: TRBJ1-2; d_gene: .; v_gene: TRBV29-1; CDR3nt: TGCAGCGTCATCAGGGGCGAAAACTATGGCTACACCTTC; CDR3aa: CSVIRGENYGYTF
abundance: .; j_gene: TRBJ2-7; d_gene: TRBD1; v_gene: TRBV7-2; CDR3nt: TGTGCCAGCAGCCCGGGGACAGGAACAGTCTACGAGCAGTACTTC; CDR3aa: CASSPGTGTVYEQYF
abundance: .; j_gene: TRBJ2-1; d_gene: .; v_gene: TRBV6-5; CDR3nt: TGTGCCAGCAGTTACCGGGGGCTAGAGTTTGAGCGGTTCTTC; CDR3aa: CASSYRGLEFERFF
abundance: .; j_gene: TRBJ2-1; d_gene: TRBD2; v_gene: TRBV9; CDR3nt: TGTGCCAGCAGCGTAGAAACTAGCGGGAGAATGGGGCAGTTCTTC; CDR3aa: CASSVETSGRMGQFF
abundance: .; j_gene: TRBJ2-4; d_gene: .; v_gene: TRBV5-1; CDR3nt: TGCGCCAGCAGCTTGGACGGCAAAAACATTCAGTACTTC; CDR3aa: CASSLDGKNIQYF
abundance: .; j_gene: TRBJ1-1; d_gene: .; v_gene: TRBV6-6; CDR3nt: TGTGCCAGCAGTTACTCGATTTCGGGCACTGAAGCTTTCTTT; CDR3aa: CASSYSISGTEAFF
abundance: .; j_gene: TRBJ2-1; d_gene: TRBD2; v_gene: TRBV9; CDR3nt: TGTGCCAGCAGCGCGCGGGGGGTTGAGCAGTTCTTC; CDR3aa: CASSARGVEQFF
abundance: once; j_gene: TRBJ1-2; d_gene: .; v_gene: TRBV6-5; CDR3nt: TGTGCCAGCAGTTACTCGGGAGGCGGGGCTGGCTACACCTTC; CDR3aa: CASSYSGGGAGYTF
abundance: .; j_gene: TRBJ1-1; d_gene: .; v_gene: TRBV19; CDR3nt: TGTGCCAGTACAGACAGACCGTACACTGAAGCTTTCTTT; CDR3aa: CASTDRPYTEAFF
abundance: .; j_gene: TRBJ2-7; d_gene: TRBD2; v_gene: TRBV23-1; CDR3nt: TGCGCCAGCCCGACTAGCTCCTCCTACGAGCAGTACTTC; CDR3aa: CASPTSSSYEQYF
abundance: .; j_gene: TRBJ2-4; d_gene: TRBD2; v_gene: TRBV27; CDR3nt: TGTGCCAGCAGGCGACTAGCGGGAGAATTTGGAGCCAAAAACATTCAGTACTTC; CDR3aa: CASRRLAGEFGAKNIQYF
abundance: few; j_gene: TRBJ2-7; d_gene: TRBD2; v_gene: TRBV7-6; CDR3nt: TGTGCCAGCAGCGAGACCCCTCTAGCGGCCATTAGCTCCTACGAGCAGTACTTC; CDR3aa: CASSETPLAAISSYEQYF
abundance: .; j_gene: TRBJ2-1; d_gene: TRBD2; v_gene: TRBV11-2; CDR3nt: TGTGCCAGCAGCTTAGGGACTAGCGGGTTAAATGAGCAGTTCTTC; CDR3aa: CASSLGTSGLNEQFF
abundance: .; j_gene: TRBJ2-2; d_gene: TRBD2; v_gene: TRBV7-8; CDR3nt: TGTGCCAGCAGCACGACTAGCGGGAGATTCTCCGGGGAGCTGTTTTTT; CDR3aa: CASSTTSGRFSGELFF
abundance: .; j_gene: TRBJ1-5; d_gene: .; v_gene: TRBV5-3; CDR3nt: TGTGCCAGAAGTTACGGACAGCCTCAGTCCTATAGCAATCAGCCCCAGCATTTT; CDR3aa: CARSYGQPQSYSNQPQHF
abundance: .; j_gene: TRBJ2-1; d_gene: .; v_gene: TRBV5-1; CDR3nt: TGCGCCAGCAGCGCCCCCCGGGACCCCTACAATGAGCAGTTCTTC; CDR3aa: CASSAPRDPYNEQFF
abundance: .; j_gene: TRBJ2-7; d_gene: TRBD1; v_gene: TRBV5-6; CDR3nt: TGTGCCAGCAGCCAAGACTACAGGGGTCCCTACGAGCAGTACTTC; CDR3aa: CASSQDYRGPYEQYF
abundance: .; j_gene: TRBJ1-4; d_gene: .; v_gene: TRBV11-2; CDR3nt: TGTGCCAGCAGCTTAGGCCAGGGCAGGGAAAAACTGTTTTTT; CDR3aa: CASSLGQGREKLFF
abundance: .; j_gene: TRBJ2-1; d_gene: .; v_gene: TRBV5-5; CDR3nt: TGTGCCAGCAGCCTTTCAGTCCAATTAGAGCAGTTCTTC; CDR3aa: CASSLSVQLEQFF